This record covers a single T cell receptor (beta chain). No antigen is known for it. These data are taken from a study of cytomegalovirus exposure and HLA in healthy donors. Points from the study as a whole: An analysis was carried out at a later point. It showed that HLA-associated TCR beta chains were more clonally expanded than equally common non-associated chains. In vitro work confirmed that a few CMV-associated chains recognize CMV antigens.

Primers for the PCR totalled 60 Vbeta and 13 Jbeta. Only in-frame clones appear in the TCRdb table, and some are missing; sequencing was by immunoSEQ multiplex PCR. Counted here are nearly 200,000 clones, around 79% occurring once; the ten biggest clones make up about 0.36%. Sequenced sample: PBMCs. This receptor was obtained from a male donor in good health and CMV-seropositive.

The CDR3, as DNA: TGTGCCAGCAGTTACGCGGACAGGGGGCGGGCTTTCTTT. Amino acids: CASSYADRGRAFF. The chain couples TRBV6-5 to TRBJ1-1, with TRBD1 matching 11 bases. V was clipped by 2 bases and J by 11 bases; unmatched bases: 4. The CDR3 runs 13 residues. Germline lookup yields CDR1 MNHEY and CDR2 SVGAGI.